This TCR beta chain derives from a study of control samples from healthy donors and cancer patients. Trimming took 0 bases from V and 8 from J, leaving 13 bases between them. The CDR3 contains 14 residues. Germline V CDR1 and CDR2: LNHNV, YYDKDF (reference sequence). Profiled with immunoSEQ multiplex PCR; TCRdb holds only in-frame clones, not every one. The profile shows over 120,000 clones, around 92% of them singletons. The chain couples TRBV15 to TRBJ1-2, with a tentative D call TRBD1 (6 bases). Sequencing was carried out using blood. The clonotype originates from a man aged 25 to 40 in good health. The CDR3 region is CATSRDEGVGGYTF. CDR3 bases: TGTGCCACCAGCAGAGATGAGGGGGTCGGAGGCTACACCTTC.